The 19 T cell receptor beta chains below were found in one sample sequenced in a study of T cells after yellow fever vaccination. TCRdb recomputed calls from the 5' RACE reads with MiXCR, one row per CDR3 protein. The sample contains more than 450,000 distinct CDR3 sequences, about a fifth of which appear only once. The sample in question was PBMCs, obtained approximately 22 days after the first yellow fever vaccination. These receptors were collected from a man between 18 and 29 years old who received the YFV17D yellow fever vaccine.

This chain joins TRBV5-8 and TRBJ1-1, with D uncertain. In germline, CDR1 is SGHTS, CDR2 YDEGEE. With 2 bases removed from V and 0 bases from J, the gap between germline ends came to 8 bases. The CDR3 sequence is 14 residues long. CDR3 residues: CASSLGSLNTEAFF. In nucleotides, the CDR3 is TGTGCCAGCAGCTTAGGTAGCTTGAACACTGAAGCTTTCTTT.

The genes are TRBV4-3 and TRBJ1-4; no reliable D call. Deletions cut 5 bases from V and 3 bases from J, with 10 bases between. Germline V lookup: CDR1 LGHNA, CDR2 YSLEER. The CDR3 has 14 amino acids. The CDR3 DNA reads TGCGCCAGCAGCACCGCCCGGTCTAATGAAAAACTGTTTTTT. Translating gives CASSTARSNEKLFF.

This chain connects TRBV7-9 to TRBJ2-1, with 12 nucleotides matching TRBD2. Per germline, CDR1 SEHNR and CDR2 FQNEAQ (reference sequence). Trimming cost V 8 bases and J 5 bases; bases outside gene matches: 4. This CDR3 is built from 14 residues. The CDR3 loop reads CASQLAGGNNEQFF. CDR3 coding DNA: TGTGCCAGCCAACTAGCGGGGGGCAACAATGAGCAGTTCTTC.

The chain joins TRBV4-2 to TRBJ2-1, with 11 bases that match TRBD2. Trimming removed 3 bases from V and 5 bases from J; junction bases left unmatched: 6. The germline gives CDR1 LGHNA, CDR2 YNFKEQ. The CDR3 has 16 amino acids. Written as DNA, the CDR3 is TGTGCCAGCAGCCAGACCCTAGCGGGGGGTCACAATGAGCAGTTCTTC. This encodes CASSQTLAGGHNEQFF.

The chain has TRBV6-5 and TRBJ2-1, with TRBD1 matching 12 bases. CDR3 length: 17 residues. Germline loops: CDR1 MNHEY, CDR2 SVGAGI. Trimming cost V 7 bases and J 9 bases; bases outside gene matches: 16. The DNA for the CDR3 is TGTGCCAGCACCTACTGGGGGCGGGACAGGGGGCGTATTGAGCAGTTCTTC. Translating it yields CASTYWGRDRGRIEQFF.

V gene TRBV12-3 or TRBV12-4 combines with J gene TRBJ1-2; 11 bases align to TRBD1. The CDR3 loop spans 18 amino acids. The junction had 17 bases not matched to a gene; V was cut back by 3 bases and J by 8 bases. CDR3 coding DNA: TGTGCCAGCAGTTTTTGGGGCGGACAGGGGGCTCTTTCGGGCGGCTACACCTTC. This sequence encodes CASSFWGGQGALSGGYTF.

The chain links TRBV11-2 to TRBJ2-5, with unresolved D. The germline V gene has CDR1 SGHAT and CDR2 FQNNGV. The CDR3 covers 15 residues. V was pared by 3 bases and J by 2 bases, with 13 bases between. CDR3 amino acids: CASSFPSGIQETQYF. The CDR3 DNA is TGTGCCAGCAGCTTTCCGTCCGGAATACAAGAGACCCAGTACTTC.

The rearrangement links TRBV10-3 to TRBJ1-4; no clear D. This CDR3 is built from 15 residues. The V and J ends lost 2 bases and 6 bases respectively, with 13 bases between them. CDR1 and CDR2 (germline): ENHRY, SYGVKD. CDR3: CAISEEGPLDEKLFF. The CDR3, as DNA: TGTGCCATCAGTGAGGAAGGGCCGTTGGATGAAAAACTGTTTTTT.

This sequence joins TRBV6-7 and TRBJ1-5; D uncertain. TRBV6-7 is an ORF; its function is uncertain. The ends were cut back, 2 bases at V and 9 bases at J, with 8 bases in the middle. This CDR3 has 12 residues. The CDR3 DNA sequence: TGTGCCAGCAGTTACGGGTCCGGGCCCCAGCATTTT. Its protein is CASSYGSGPQHF.

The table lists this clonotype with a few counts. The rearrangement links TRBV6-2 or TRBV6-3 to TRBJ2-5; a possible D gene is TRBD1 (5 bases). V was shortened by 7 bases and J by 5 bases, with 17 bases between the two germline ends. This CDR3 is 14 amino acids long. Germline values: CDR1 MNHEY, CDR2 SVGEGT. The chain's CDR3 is CASTHSGFEETQYF. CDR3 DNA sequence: TGTGCCAGCACCCACTCAGGGTTTGAGGAGACCCAGTACTTC.

CDR3 sequence reads: CASSDRYNEQFF. The CDR3, as DNA: TGTGCCAGCAGTGACCGCTACAATGAGCAGTTCTTC. The chain employs TRBV6-4 and TRBJ2-1, with unresolved D. The V end lost 2 bases, the J end lost 3 bases, and 2 bases lay between the germline ends. CDR1 is MRHNA and CDR2 is SNTAGT in the germline V gene. The CDR3 contains 12 residues.

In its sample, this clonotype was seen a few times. Written as DNA, the CDR3 is TGTGCCAGCAGCAGCCGCCCCGACTATACCAATGAGCAGTTCTTC. Protein sequence: CASSSRPDYTNEQFF. V usage is TRBV11-2 and J usage is TRBJ2-1; perhaps TRBD2 as D (5 bases). The CDR3 totals 15 residues. CDR1 and CDR2 from the germline V gene are SGHAT and FQNNGV. The ends were cut back, 5 bases at V and 6 bases at J, with 17 bases in the middle. Combining the CDR3 with reference TRBV11-2 and TRBJ2-1 gives the whole variable domain EAGVAQSPRYKIIEKRQSVAFWCNPISGHATLYWYQQILGQGPKLLIQFQNNGVVDDSQLPKDRFSAERLKGVDSTLKIQPAKLEDSAVYLCASSSRPDYTNEQFFGPGTRLTVL.

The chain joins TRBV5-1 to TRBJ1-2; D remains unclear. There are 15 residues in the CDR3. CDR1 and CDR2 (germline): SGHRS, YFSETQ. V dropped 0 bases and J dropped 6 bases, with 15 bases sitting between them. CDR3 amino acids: CASSLGAGRLDGYTF. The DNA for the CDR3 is TGCGCCAGCAGCTTGGGTGCAGGCCGGCTGGATGGCTACACCTTC.

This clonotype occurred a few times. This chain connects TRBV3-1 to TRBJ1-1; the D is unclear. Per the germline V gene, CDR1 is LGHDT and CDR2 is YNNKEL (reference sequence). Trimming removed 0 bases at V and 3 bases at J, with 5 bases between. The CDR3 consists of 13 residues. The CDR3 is CASSQDQHTEAFF. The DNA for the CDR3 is TGTGCCAGCAGCCAAGATCAACACACTGAAGCTTTCTTT.

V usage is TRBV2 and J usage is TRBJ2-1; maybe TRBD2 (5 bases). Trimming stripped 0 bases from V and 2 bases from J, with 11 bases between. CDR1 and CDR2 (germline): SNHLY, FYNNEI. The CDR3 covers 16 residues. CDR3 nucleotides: TGTGCCAGCAGTGAAGCTTTGAGGGTTACCTACAATGAGCAGTTCTTC. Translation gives CASSEALRVTYNEQFF.

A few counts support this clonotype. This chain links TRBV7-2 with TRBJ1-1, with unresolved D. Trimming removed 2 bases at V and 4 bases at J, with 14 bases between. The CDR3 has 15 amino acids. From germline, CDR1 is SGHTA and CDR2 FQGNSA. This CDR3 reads CASSLSWKSGTEAFF. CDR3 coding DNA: TGTGCCAGCAGCTTATCTTGGAAAAGCGGCACTGAAGCTTTCTTT.

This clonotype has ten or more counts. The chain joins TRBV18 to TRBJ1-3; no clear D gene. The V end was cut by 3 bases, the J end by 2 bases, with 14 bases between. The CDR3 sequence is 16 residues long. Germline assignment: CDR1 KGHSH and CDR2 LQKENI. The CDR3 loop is CASSPLTAVPGNTIYF. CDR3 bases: TGTGCCAGCTCACCCTTAACAGCCGTCCCTGGAAACACCATATATTTT.

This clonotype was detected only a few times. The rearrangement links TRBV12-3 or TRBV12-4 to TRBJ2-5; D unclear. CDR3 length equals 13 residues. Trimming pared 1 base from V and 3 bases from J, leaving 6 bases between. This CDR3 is CASSLVPEETQYF. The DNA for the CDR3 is TGTGCCAGCAGTTTAGTTCCGGAAGAGACCCAGTACTTC.

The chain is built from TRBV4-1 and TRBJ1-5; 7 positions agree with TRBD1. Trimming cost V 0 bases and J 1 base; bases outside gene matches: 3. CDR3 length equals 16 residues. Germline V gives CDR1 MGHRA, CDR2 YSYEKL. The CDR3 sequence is CASSQEDRVSNQPQHF. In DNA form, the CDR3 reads TGCGCCAGCAGCCAAGAAGACAGGGTAAGCAATCAGCCCCAGCATTTT.